This T cell receptor (beta chain) stems from a study of blood T cell repertoires in COVID-19. The germline V gene has CDR1 SGHNT and CDR2 YYREEE (reference sequence). V shed 5 bases, J shed 2 bases, and the junction held 4 bases outside the gene matches. There are 15 residues in the CDR3. This table comes from immunoSEQ multiplex PCR, and its TCRdb copy is limited to in-frame clones, with some not included. The sample contains approximately 480,000 clones, nearly 90% of which appear only once. This sequence joins TRBV5-4 and TRBJ2-3; 11 bases map to TRBD2. Sequencing used peripheral blood. This TCR came from a man between 18 and 35 years old with COVID-19, enrolled during active disease. The CDR3 DNA sequence: TGTGCCAGCAGTCCGACTAGCGGGAACACAGATACGCAGTATTTT. This gives the protein CASSPTSGNTDTQYF.